This T cell receptor beta chain was recovered during a study of response to subunit inactivated influenza vaccine. Using its own MiXCR run on the RT-PCR reads, TCRdb lists one record per CDR3 protein. The table lists about 240,000 distinct CDR3 sequences, 9.5% to 15% of them singletons. The CDR3 contains 15 residues. After removal of 6 bases from V and 7 bases from J, the junction contained 11 bases not matched to a gene. This clonotype was observed many times. What it binds is unknown. Study findings and constraints: Seasonal influenza vaccination, on each occasion, was suggested by the authors to recruit few new T cells.

The rearrangement links TRBV12-3 or TRBV12-4 to TRBJ2-1; 8 bases match TRBD2. The receptor comes from a man in his forties or fifties who received an inactivated influenza vaccine. The sequences come from non-naive T cells sorted from PBMCs, collected roughly 2 weeks before vaccination. DNA for the CDR3: TGTGCCAGCAGCCGTACTGGCGGGGGGCAGAATGAGCAGTTCTTC. Its protein is CASSRTGGGQNEQFF.